This is a list of T cell receptor beta chains from one sample in a study of beta chain features in type 1 diabetes. The protocol was immunoSEQ multiplex PCR, while the TCRdb copy is restricted to in-frame clones and leaves out a portion. Of roughly 150,000 clones in the sample, approximately 8.1% were seen once. Specimen: central memory CD4+ T cells from blood. The receptors here all came from a man between 18 and 35 years old in good health. The CDR3 runs from the conserved cysteine through the conserved F or W. Each record gives: D gene, J gene, V gene, clone size, CDR3 protein, CDR3 DNA. A D gene is named only where the DNA matches it firmly. Clone size is not always given. Where it is, it says once, few, many or a class for expanded clones.

D: NA; J: TRBJ2-2; V: TRBV7-2; size: few; CDR3: CAISDWTNTGELFF; DNA: TGTGCCATTTCGGACTGGACGAACACCGGGGAGCTGTTTTTT
D: NA; J: TRBJ2-1; V: TRBV11-2; size: few; CDR3: CASSSDNEQFF; DNA: TGTGCCAGCAGCTCCGACAATGAGCAGTTCTTC
D: NA; J: TRBJ1-3; V: TRBV4-2; size: NA; CDR3: CASSQVALTPGTGNTIYF; DNA: TGTGCCAGCAGCCAAGTGGCCCTCACACCGGGGACTGGAAACACCATATATTTT
D: NA; J: TRBJ2-5; V: TRBV10-3; size: many; CDR3: CATQNAGEETQYF; DNA: TGTGCCACGCAAAATGCAGGGGAAGAGACCCAGTACTTC
D: NA; J: TRBJ1-5; V: TRBV5-1; size: few; CDR3: CASSFDGGRQPQHF; DNA: TGCGCCAGCAGCTTTGACGGGGGGCGGCAGCCCCAGCATTTT
D: TRBD1; J: TRBJ2-3; V: TRBV12-5; size: many; CDR3: CASGLATGLWGDTQYF; DNA: TGTGCTAGTGGTTTGGCGACAGGGTTGTGGGGAGATACGCAGTATTTT
D: TRBD2; J: TRBJ2-1; V: TRBV5-1; size: NA; CDR3: CASSLEPSGGFSEQFF; DNA: TGCGCCAGCAGCTTGGAGCCTAGCGGGGGGTTTAGTGAGCAGTTCTTC
D: TRBD1; J: TRBJ1-4; V: TRBV7-8; size: NA; CDR3: CASSPSSTGGLGGKLFF; DNA: TGTGCCAGCAGCCCGAGCTCGACAGGGGGTTTAGGTGGAAAACTGTTTTTT
D: TRBD2; J: TRBJ2-2; V: TRBV7-3; size: many; CDR3: CASSLMASGNTGELFF; DNA: TGTGCCAGCAGCTTAATGGCTAGCGGAAACACCGGGGAGCTGTTTTTT
D: NA; J: TRBJ2-6; V: TRBV18; size: few; CDR3: CASSPPIERNSGANVLTF; DNA: TGTGCCAGCTCACCACCAATAGAAAGAAACTCTGGGGCCAACGTCCTGACTTTC
D: TRBD2; J: TRBJ2-7; V: TRBV29-1; size: many; CDR3: CSSAGTSGGNYEQYF; DNA: TGCAGCTCTGCCGGGACTAGCGGGGGAAACTACGAGCAGTACTTC
D: TRBD1; J: TRBJ1-2; V: TRBV19; size: NA; CDR3: CASSTGTGGGNYGYTF; DNA: TGTGCCAGTAGTACCGGGACAGGGGGCGGCAACTATGGCTACACCTTC
D: NA; J: TRBJ2-3; V: TRBV5-4; size: NA; CDR3: CASSLPGASTDTQYF; DNA: TGTGCCAGCAGCTTACCGGGAGCTAGCACAGATACGCAGTATTTT
D: NA; J: TRBJ2-7; V: TRBV7-2; size: few; CDR3: CASSLSLASHEQYF; DNA: TGTGCCAGCAGCTTAAGTTTAGCTTCCCACGAGCAGTACTTC
D: NA; J: TRBJ2-7; V: TRBV7-2; size: many; CDR3: CASSSYSGRNEQYF; DNA: TGTGCCAGCAGCTCATATAGCGGTAGGAACGAGCAGTACTTC
D: TRBD2; J: TRBJ2-7; V: TRBV29-1; size: many; CDR3: CSVRGRDEQYF; DNA: TGCAGCGTCCGTGGGAGGGACGAGCAGTACTTC
D: TRBD1; J: TRBJ2-7; V: TRBV5-4; size: NA; CDR3: CASRRQGADEQYF; DNA: TGTGCCAGCAGGCGACAGGGGGCCGACGAGCAGTACTTC
D: NA; J: TRBJ1-6; V: TRBV28; size: few; CDR3: CASSLVLAPLHF; DNA: TGTGCCAGCAGTTTAGTATTAGCACCCCTCCACTTT
D: NA; J: TRBJ1-3; V: TRBV30; size: few; CDR3: CAWSRGSGNTIYF; DNA: TGTGCCTGGAGTAGAGGGTCTGGAAACACCATATATTTT
D: TRBD1; J: TRBJ2-1; V: TRBV5-8; size: NA; CDR3: CASSLTGGYNEQFF; DNA: TGTGCCAGCAGCTTGACAGGGGGGTACAATGAGCAGTTCTTC
D: NA; J: TRBJ1-5; V: TRBV6-5; size: NA; CDR3: CASSTGQFGNQPQHF; DNA: TGTGCCAGCAGTACTGGACAGTTTGGCAATCAGCCCCAGCATTTT
D: NA; J: TRBJ1-4; V: TRBV15; size: few; CDR3: CATSRENEKLFF; DNA: TGTGCCACCAGCCGGGAAAATGAAAAACTGTTTTTT
D: TRBD2; J: TRBJ2-3; V: TRBV7-3; size: NA; CDR3: CASSLKGGGSADTQYF; DNA: TGTGCCAGCAGCTTAAAGGGAGGCGGGAGTGCAGATACGCAGTATTTT
D: TRBD1; J: TRBJ2-7; V: TRBV2; size: NA; CDR3: CASRVRRTGGEYEQYF; DNA: TGTGCCAGCAGGGTAAGGAGGACAGGGGGCGAATACGAGCAGTACTTC
D: TRBD1; J: TRBJ1-1; V: TRBV28; size: NA; CDR3: CASSFGDRLNTEAFF; DNA: TGTGCCAGCAGTTTCGGGGACAGATTGAACACTGAAGCTTTCTTT
D: NA; J: TRBJ1-2; V: TRBV30; size: many; CDR3: CAWSRGTQREGYTF; DNA: TGTGCCTGGAGTCGTGGGACTCAGAGGGAAGGCTACACCTTC
D: TRBD2; J: TRBJ2-1; V: TRBV5-8; size: many; CDR3: CASSLKRTSGGYNEQFF; DNA: TGTGCCAGCAGCCTAAAGAGGACTAGCGGGGGCTACAATGAGCAGTTCTTC
D: NA; J: TRBJ2-6; V: TRBV6-5; size: few; CDR3: CASSYLRSGANVLTF; DNA: TGTGCCAGCAGTTACTTGCGCTCTGGGGCCAACGTCCTGACTTTC
D: NA; J: TRBJ1-2; V: TRBV5-6; size: NA; CDR3: CASSLGVYGYTF; DNA: TGTGCCAGCAGCTTGGGAGTCTATGGCTACACCTTC
D: NA; J: TRBJ1-2; V: TRBV30; size: few; CDR3: CAWTGQAHYGYTF; DNA: TGTGCCTGGACCGGACAAGCGCACTATGGCTACACCTTC
D: TRBD1; J: TRBJ2-3; V: TRBV28; size: few; CDR3: CASSEGGQGTDTQYF; DNA: TGTGCCAGCAGTGAAGGGGGCCAGGGCACAGATACGCAGTATTTT
D: NA; J: TRBJ2-7; V: TRBV5-4; size: few; CDR3: CASSHKQGDYEQYF; DNA: TGTGCCAGCAGCCACAAACAGGGAGATTACGAGCAGTACTTC
D: TRBD2; J: TRBJ2-5; V: TRBV7-2; size: few; CDR3: CASSFQLAGHETQYF; DNA: TGTGCCAGCAGCTTCCAGCTAGCGGGGCACGAGACCCAGTACTTC
D: TRBD2; J: TRBJ2-3; V: TRBV7-3; size: few; CDR3: CASSAGGAGGTTDTQYF; DNA: TGTGCCAGCAGCGCCGGGGGGGCGGGGGGCACCACAGATACGCAGTATTTT
D: NA; J: TRBJ2-7; V: TRBV28; size: few; CDR3: CASSLSQVRYEQYF; DNA: TGTGCCAGCAGTTTGTCCCAGGTTCGCTACGAGCAGTACTTC
D: NA; J: TRBJ2-1; V: TRBV7-2; size: few; CDR3: CASSKSRVTEQFF; DNA: TGTGCCAGCAGCAAGTCGAGAGTTACTGAGCAGTTCTTC
D: NA; J: TRBJ1-2; V: TRBV6-5; size: few; CDR3: CASSYFGGNYGYTF; DNA: TGTGCCAGCAGTTACTTTGGAGGGAACTATGGCTACACCTTC
D: TRBD2; J: TRBJ2-1; V: TRBV30; size: few; CDR3: CAWSRKGLAGGEQFF; DNA: TGTGCCTGGAGTCGAAAGGGACTAGCGGGAGGTGAGCAGTTCTTC
D: NA; J: TRBJ1-3; V: TRBV5-4; size: NA; CDR3: CASSSAQGATIYF; DNA: TGTGCCAGCAGCTCCGCACAGGGAGCCACCATATATTTT
D: TRBD1; J: TRBJ2-5; V: TRBV5-1; size: NA; CDR3: CASSLGADRGQETQYF; DNA: TGCGCCAGCAGCTTGGGAGCGGACAGGGGTCAAGAGACCCAGTACTTC
D: TRBD1; J: TRBJ2-7; V: TRBV6-1; size: NA; CDR3: CASSVGRGLIYEQYF; DNA: TGTGCCAGCAGTGTGGGCAGGGGGCTAATCTACGAGCAGTACTTC
D: TRBD2; J: TRBJ2-3; V: TRBV30; size: few; CDR3: CAWSHRLGGPDTQYF; DNA: TGTGCCTGGAGCCATCGGTTGGGAGGGCCAGATACGCAGTATTTT
D: NA; J: TRBJ2-3; V: TRBV4-2; size: few; CDR3: CASSQDSTGTSTDTQYF; DNA: TGTGCCAGCAGCCAAGATTCGACGGGTACTAGCACAGATACGCAGTATTTT
D: TRBD2; J: TRBJ2-7; V: TRBV25-1; size: NA; CDR3: CASPSRVRGGPPSYEQYF; DNA: TGTGCCAGTCCATCCCGTGTGAGGGGAGGGCCCCCTTCCTACGAGCAGTACTTC
D: TRBD1; J: TRBJ2-3; V: TRBV10-3; size: NA; CDR3: CAISRQGSTDTQYF; DNA: TGTGCCATCAGCAGACAGGGGAGCACAGATACGCAGTATTTT
D: NA; J: TRBJ2-5; V: TRBV7-9; size: many; CDR3: CASSLGVASGQETQYF; DNA: TGTGCCAGCAGCTTAGGAGTAGCTAGTGGGCAAGAGACCCAGTACTTC
D: NA; J: TRBJ2-1; V: TRBV2; size: few; CDR3: CASGGTGSVANEQFF; DNA: TGTGCCAGCGGCGGAACAGGGTCGGTCGCGAATGAGCAGTTCTTC
D: NA; J: TRBJ1-2; V: TRBV7-8; size: few; CDR3: CASSLERGGNYGYTF; DNA: TGTGCCAGCAGCTTAGAACGGGGGGGTAACTATGGCTACACCTTC
D: NA; J: TRBJ2-1; V: TRBV6-5; size: NA; CDR3: CASSPQSGEQFF; DNA: TGTGCCAGCAGTCCGCAATCCGGTGAGCAGTTCTTC
D: TRBD1; J: TRBJ2-7; V: TRBV29-1; size: many; CDR3: CSGQRDSKGEQYF; DNA: TGCAGCGGCCAACGGGACAGCAAAGGGGAGCAGTACTTC
D: NA; J: TRBJ1-2; V: TRBV30; size: many; CDR3: CAWSIGQYGYTF; DNA: TGTGCCTGGAGTATAGGACAGTATGGCTACACCTTC
D: TRBD1; J: TRBJ1-2; V: TRBV30; size: many; CDR3: CAWTGQGYGYTF; DNA: TGTGCCTGGACAGGACAGGGGTATGGCTACACCTTC